This passage covers 3 T cell receptor beta chains from one sample sequenced in a study of blood T cell repertoires in COVID-19. Sequenced by immunoSEQ multiplex PCR; TCRdb stores in-frame clones only, minus some. The table has just under 50,000 clones, about 80% seen once; the top ten hold about 25%. Sequenced sample: peripheral blood. The receptor set was obtained from a man between 65 and 79 years old with acute or convalescent COVID-19.

The chain couples TRBV7-6 to TRBJ2-1; 9 nucleotides match TRBD2. The CDR3 runs to 16 residues. With 2 bases clipped from V and 7 bases from J, the junction kept 9 bases outside the gene matches. CDR1 is SGHVS and CDR2 is FNYEAQ in the germline V gene. The DNA for the CDR3 is TGTGCCAGCAGCTTATCTAGCGGGGCACTACGGAATGAGCAGTTCTTC. Translation: CASSLSSGALRNEQFF.

This rearrangement joins TRBV7-9 to TRBJ2-7, with TRBD1 identical over 9 bases. The CDR3 runs 17 residues. V gave up 5 bases and J gave up 6 bases; unmatched junction bases: 17. The germline CDR1 and CDR2 sequences are SEHNR and FQNEAQ (reference sequence). CDR3 DNA sequence: TGTGCCAGCAGCACAATACTACAGGGGGCGCAAGGTAGCGAGCAGTACTTC. Translated: CASSTILQGAQGSEQYF.

This clone has only a few counts. The chain carries TRBV11-3 and TRBJ2-1, with 11 nucleotides matching TRBD2. CDR1 is SGHNT and CDR2 is YENEEA in the germline V gene. The CDR3 runs 15 residues. V was pared by 5 bases and J by 5 bases, with 5 bases of the junction left unmatched. CDR3 coding DNA: TGTGCCAGCAGCCAACTAGCGGGAGTGGACAATGAGCAGTTCTTC. It specifies CASSQLAGVDNEQFF. Filled out from reference TRBV11-3 and TRBJ2-1, the complete variable domain reads EAGVVQSPRYKIIEKKQPVAFWCNPISGHNTLYWYLQNLGQGPELLIRYENEEAVDDSQLPKDRFSAERLKGVDSTLKIQPAELGDSAVYLCASSQLAGVDNEQFFGPGTRLTVL.